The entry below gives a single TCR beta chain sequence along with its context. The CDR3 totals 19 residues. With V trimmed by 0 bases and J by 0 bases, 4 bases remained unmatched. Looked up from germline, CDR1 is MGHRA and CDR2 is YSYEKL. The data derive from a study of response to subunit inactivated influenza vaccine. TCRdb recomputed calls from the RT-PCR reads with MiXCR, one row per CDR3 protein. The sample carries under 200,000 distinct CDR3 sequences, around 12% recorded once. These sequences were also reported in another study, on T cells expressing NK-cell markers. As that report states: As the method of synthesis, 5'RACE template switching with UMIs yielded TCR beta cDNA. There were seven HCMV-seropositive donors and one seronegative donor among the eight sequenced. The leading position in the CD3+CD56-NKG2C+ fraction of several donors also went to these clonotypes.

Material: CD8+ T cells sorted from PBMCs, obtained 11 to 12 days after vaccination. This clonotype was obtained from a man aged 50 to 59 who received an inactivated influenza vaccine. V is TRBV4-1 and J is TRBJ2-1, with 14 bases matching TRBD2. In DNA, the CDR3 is TGCGCCAGCAGCCAAGAGACTAGCGGGGGGGCTAGCTCCTACAATGAGCAGTTCTTC. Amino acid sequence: CASSQETSGGASSYNEQFF.